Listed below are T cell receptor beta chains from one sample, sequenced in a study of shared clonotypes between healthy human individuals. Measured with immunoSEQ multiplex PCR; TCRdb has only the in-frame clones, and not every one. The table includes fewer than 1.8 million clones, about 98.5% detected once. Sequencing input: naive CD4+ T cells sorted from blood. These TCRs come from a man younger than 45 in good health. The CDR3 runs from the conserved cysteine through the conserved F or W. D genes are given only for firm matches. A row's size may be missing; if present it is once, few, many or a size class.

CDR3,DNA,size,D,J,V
CASSVDKNTEAFF,TGTGCCAGTAGTGTCGACAAGAACACTGAAGCTTTCTTT,-,-,TRBJ1-1,TRBV19
CASSTRTSGHYNEQFF,TGTGCCAGCAGCACACGGACTAGCGGCCATTACAATGAGCAGTTCTTC,once,TRBD2,TRBJ2-1,TRBV7-2
CASSPRNQPQHF,TGTGCCAGCAGCCCCCGTAATCAGCCCCAGCATTTT,-,-,TRBJ1-5,TRBV7-9
CATSRGEVSVNTEAFF,TGTGCCACCAGCAGAGGAGAGGTGTCGGTGAACACTGAAGCTTTCTTT,-,-,TRBJ1-1,TRBV15
CASSVAIRGLNEGNYGYTF,TGTGCCAGCAGCGTAGCTATAAGGGGCCTTAACGAGGGCAACTATGGCTACACCTTC,-,-,TRBJ1-2,TRBV9
CASSSSGRASNTGELFF,TGTGCCAGCAGTTCGAGCGGGAGGGCTTCGAACACCGGGGAGCTGTTTTTT,-,TRBD2,TRBJ2-2,TRBV28
CAAQTPVQIKEQFF,TGTGCCGCCCAAACCCCGGTTCAGATCAAAGAGCAGTTCTTC,-,-,TRBJ2-1,TRBV28
CASSPRTSPPLLEQYF,TGTGCCAGTAGCCCTCGGACATCCCCCCCATTATTAGAGCAGTACTTC,-,-,TRBJ2-7,TRBV19
CASQREAYNEQFF,TGTGCCAGCCAGCGGGAGGCTTACAATGAGCAGTTCTTC,-,TRBD2,TRBJ2-1,TRBV14
CSVGLAASSYEQYF,TGCAGCGTGGGACTAGCGGCCAGCTCCTACGAGCAGTACTTC,-,TRBD2,TRBJ2-7,TRBV29-1
CASSPPGADTQYF,TGTGCCAGCTCACCACCGGGGGCAGATACGCAGTATTTT,-,-,TRBJ2-3,TRBV18
CASSTLDRRVDEQYF,TGTGCCAGCAGTACCCTCGACAGGAGGGTCGACGAGCAGTACTTC,-,-,TRBJ2-7,TRBV27
CASRKPGLAETANTQYF,TGTGCCAGCCGAAAACCGGGACTAGCGGAAACGGCGAATACGCAGTATTTT,-,TRBD2,TRBJ2-3,TRBV11-2
CASSAPWNTEAFF,TGCGCCAGCAGTGCTCCGTGGAACACTGAAGCTTTCTTT,-,-,TRBJ1-1,TRBV5-1
CASSSGTSSYNEQFF,TGTGCCAGTAGTAGCGGTACTAGCTCCTACAATGAGCAGTTCTTC,-,-,TRBJ2-1,TRBV19
CATRTSGSNEQYF,TGTGCCACCAGGACTAGCGGGAGTAACGAGCAGTACTTC,-,TRBD2,TRBJ2-7,TRBV27
CASSPGRGGTEAFF,TGTGCCAGCAGCCCAGGGAGAGGAGGTACTGAAGCTTTCTTT,-,-,TRBJ1-1,TRBV14
CASSDGSTRTGELFF,TGTGCCAGCAGTGACGGGTCGACGAGGACCGGGGAGCTGTTTTTT,-,-,TRBJ2-2,TRBV25-1
CASSSRTSGSLASTDTQYF,TGTGCCAGCAGCTCCAGGACTAGCGGAAGTCTGGCTAGCACAGATACGCAGTATTTT,-,TRBD2,TRBJ2-3,TRBV9
CSHYEQYF,TGCAGCCACTACGAGCAGTACTTC,-,-,TRBJ2-7,TRBV29-1
CASSLGLGMQETQYF,TGTGCCAGCAGCTTGGGCTTGGGGATGCAAGAGACCCAGTACTTC,-,-,TRBJ2-5,TRBV7-3
CASSSRNWTDSNEKLFF,TGTGCCAGCAGCTCGAGAAATTGGACGGATTCTAATGAAAAACTGTTTTTT,-,-,TRBJ1-4,TRBV5-4
CASSLLASGSTPHEQYF,TGTGCCAGCTCACTCCTGGCTAGCGGGAGTACACCCCACGAGCAGTACTTC,-,TRBD2,TRBJ2-7,TRBV18
CASSLSRAALYEQYF,TGTGCCAGCAGTTTAAGTCGCGCAGCACTCTACGAGCAGTACTTC,-,-,TRBJ2-7,TRBV28
CASSARLAGGHEQFF,TGTGCCAGCAGCGCGAGACTAGCGGGAGGGCATGAGCAGTTCTTC,-,TRBD2,TRBJ2-1,TRBV9
CAITEGLAGHNEQFF,TGTGCCATCACCGAGGGACTAGCGGGGCACAATGAGCAGTTCTTC,-,TRBD2,TRBJ2-1,TRBV10-3
CASSLSGRYTEAFF,TGTGCCAGCAGTTTATCGGGCAGGTACACTGAAGCTTTCTTT,-,-,TRBJ1-1,TRBV28
CASSLAGLAGLETQYF,TGTGCCAGCAGTTTAGCGGGACTAGCGGGCCTAGAGACCCAGTACTTC,-,TRBD2,TRBJ2-5,TRBV27
CASSHRQGAYEQYF,TGTGCCAGCAGCCACCGACAGGGAGCCTACGAGCAGTACTTC,-,TRBD1,TRBJ2-7,TRBV11-1
CASSTLSSHGYTF,TGTGCCAGCAGTACCCTGTCGTCTCATGGCTACACCTTC,-,-,TRBJ1-2,TRBV5-4
CASSPSGTYNEQFF,TGTGCCAGCAGCCCTAGCGGGACCTACAATGAGCAGTTCTTC,-,TRBD2,TRBJ2-1,TRBV7-2
CASSVLQGIAFF,TGTGCCAGCAGCGTTTTACAGGGGATTGCTTTCTTT,-,TRBD1,TRBJ1-1,TRBV7-8
CASSLVHGYQETQYF,TGTGCCAGCAGCTTAGTGCATGGCTACCAAGAGACCCAGTACTTC,-,-,TRBJ2-5,TRBV7-9
CAIRSSGSGYEQYF,TGTGCCATCAGGTCTAGCGGGAGTGGCTACGAGCAGTACTTC,-,TRBD2,TRBJ2-7,TRBV10-3
CASSEMGRDMETQYF,TGTGCCAGCAGTGAAATGGGCCGGGATATGGAGACCCAGTACTTC,-,-,TRBJ2-5,TRBV2
CASSWGDGNQPQHF,TGTGCCAGTAGTTGGGGAGACGGCAATCAGCCCCAGCATTTT,-,-,TRBJ1-5,TRBV19
CASSPLGQTLTDTQYF,TGTGCCAGCTCACCACTGGGACAGACTCTCACAGATACGCAGTATTTT,-,TRBD1,TRBJ2-3,TRBV18
CASGLVPVGWEYEQYF,TGTGCTAGTGGTTTGGTACCCGTGGGGTGGGAGTACGAGCAGTACTTC,-,-,TRBJ2-7,TRBV12-5
CASSPLGSQGNTGELFF,TGTGCCAGCTCACCACTGGGCAGTCAGGGCAACACCGGGGAGCTGTTTTTT,-,-,TRBJ2-2,TRBV18